The rows below give T cell receptor beta chains drawn from one sample of a study of cytomegalovirus exposure and HLA in healthy donors. Sequencing used immunoSEQ multiplex PCR; TCRdb keeps in-frame clones, though not all of them. The repertoire consists of around 76,000 clones, with about 73% occurring once and the leading ten covering roughly 9.8%. Sequences were obtained from PBMCs. The receptors shown here come from a woman aged 45-60 years in good health and CMV-seropositive. Both conserved end residues are part of each CDR3. The D gene is left open where the match is weak. The size field is filled for only some rows; it gives once, few, many or a size class.

cdr3_length | d_call | j_call | v_call | clone_size | cdr3_aa | cdr3_nt
15 | . | TRBJ2-1 | TRBV6-1 | . | CASSKAGTLYNEQFF | TGTGCCAGCAGTAAGGCCGGGACACTCTACAATGAGCAGTTCTTC
16 | TRBD1 | TRBJ2-7 | TRBV6-5 | few | CASSYESSTGLSEQYF | TGTGCCAGCAGTTACGAAAGTTCGACAGGGTTGAGCGAGCAGTACTTC
13 | . | TRBJ1-1 | TRBV30 | . | CAWNGQSVTEAFF | TGTGCCTGGAACGGACAGTCGGTCACTGAAGCTTTCTTT
15 | . | TRBJ1-5 | TRBV6-5 | . | CASSYSSRVDQPQHF | TGTGCCAGCAGTTACTCGAGCAGGGTTGATCAGCCCCAGCATTTT
14 | . | TRBJ2-7 | TRBV7-2 | . | CASSPRQVPYEQYF | TGTGCCAGCAGCCCGAGACAGGTCCCCTACGAGCAGTACTTC
12 | . | TRBJ2-5 | TRBV19 | . | CASSIWEETQYF | TGTGCCAGTAGTATATGGGAGGAGACCCAGTACTTC
16 | TRBD2 | TRBJ2-3 | TRBV28 | . | CASSFRLLAGSDTQYF | TGTGCCAGCAGTTTTAGATTGCTAGCGGGGTCAGATACGCAGTATTTT
14 | . | TRBJ2-2 | TRBV6-5 | . | CASSSHTNTGELFF | TGTGCCAGCAGTTCTCACACGAACACCGGGGAGCTGTTTTTT
15 | TRBD2 | TRBJ2-3 | TRBV7-9 | . | CASSTTSADTDTQYF | TGTGCCAGCAGCACGACTAGCGCCGACACAGATACGCAGTATTTT
15 | TRBD2 | TRBJ2-1 | TRBV28 | . | CASSPSGRSYNEQFF | TGTGCCAGCAGTCCTAGCGGGAGATCTTACAATGAGCAGTTCTTC
15 | . | TRBJ1-6 | TRBV2 | . | CASSERDGVRSPLHF | TGTGCCAGCAGTGAGAGAGACGGGGTACGGTCACCCCTCCACTTT
14 | . | TRBJ1-1 | TRBV5-5 | few | CASSSIQGNTEAFF | TGTGCCAGCAGCTCTATCCAGGGGAACACTGAAGCTTTCTTT
16 | . | TRBJ2-3 | TRBV19 | . | CASSRRPGLSTDTQYF | TGTGCCAGTAGTAGGCGACCGGGACTGAGCACAGATACGCAGTATTTT
16 | TRBD2 | TRBJ2-3 | TRBV27 | . | CASSLAGGGSTDTQYF | TGTGCCAGCAGTTTAGCCGGCGGGGGGAGCACAGATACGCAGTATTTT
17 | TRBD1 | TRBJ1-2 | TRBV27 | . | CASSLSIPGQETYGYTF | TGTGCCAGCAGTTTATCTATCCCGGGACAGGAAACGTATGGCTACACCTTC
17 | . | TRBJ1-1 | TRBV4-3 | . | CASSQAGVGRGNTEAFF | TGCGCCAGCAGCCAAGCCGGAGTAGGCAGGGGGAACACTGAAGCTTTCTTT
12 | . | TRBJ2-3 | TRBV10-1 | . | CASGDIPDTQYF | TGCGCCAGCGGGGACATCCCAGATACGCAGTATTTT
15 | . | TRBJ1-1 | TRBV5-1 | . | CASSLGATANTEAFF | TGCGCCAGCAGCTTGGGGGCGACAGCGAACACTGAAGCTTTCTTT
15 | . | TRBJ1-1 | TRBV5-1 | . | CASSVETTGNTEAFF | TGCGCCAGCAGCGTCGAGACCACAGGGAACACTGAAGCTTTCTTT
12 | . | TRBJ1-3 | TRBV30 | . | CAWNVVGNTIYF | TGTGCCTGGAACGTAGTGGGAAACACCATATATTTT
14 | . | TRBJ2-6 | TRBV27 | few | CASSPSPGANVLTF | TGTGCCAGCAGCCCCTCCCCCGGGGCCAACGTCCTGACTTTC
15 | . | TRBJ2-5 | TRBV19 | . | CASSISGGNQETQYF | TGTGCCAGTAGTATTTCGGGGGGCAACCAAGAGACCCAGTACTTC
13 | . | TRBJ2-3 | TRBV5-8 | . | CASSLSGTDTQYF | TGTGCCAGCAGCTTGTCCGGCACAGATACGCAGTATTTT
14 | . | TRBJ1-4 | TRBV27 | . | CASSWGQGIEKLFF | TGTGCCAGCAGTTGGGGGCAGGGGATTGAAAAACTGTTTTTT
12 | . | TRBJ1-2 | TRBV28 | . | CASSLKSYGYTF | TGTGCCAGCAGTTTAAAGAGCTATGGCTACACCTTC
15 | . | TRBJ1-1 | TRBV6-1 | . | CASSADRALNTEAFF | TGTGCCAGCAGTGCTGACAGAGCACTGAACACTGAAGCTTTCTTT
13 | . | TRBJ2-3 | TRBV2 | few | CASSVGSTDTQYF | TGTGCCAGCAGTGTTGGCAGCACAGATACGCAGTATTTT
15 | . | TRBJ1-2 | TRBV5-8 | . | CASSFGGWVAYGYTF | TGTGCCAGCAGCTTTGGTGGTTGGGTAGCCTATGGCTACACCTTC
17 | TRBD1 | TRBJ2-6 | TRBV10-1 | . | CASSDGQGFTGANVLTF | TGCGCCAGCAGTGATGGACAGGGTTTTACTGGGGCCAACGTCCTGACTTTC
13 | . | TRBJ2-7 | TRBV6-6 | . | CASSYWAGSEQYF | TGTGCCAGCAGTTACTGGGCAGGGTCCGAGCAGTACTTC
14 | . | TRBJ2-7 | TRBV18 | . | CASSIRDNSYEQYF | TGTGCCAGCTCCATCCGGGACAACTCCTACGAGCAGTACTTC
15 | TRBD1 | TRBJ2-2 | TRBV7-2 | . | CASSLQGANTGELFF | TGTGCCAGCAGCTTACAGGGGGCGAACACCGGGGAGCTGTTTTTT
18 | TRBD1 | TRBJ1-2 | TRBV7-8 | . | CASGPTQGARRGVWGYTF | TGTGCCAGCGGCCCAACCCAGGGGGCTCGACGTGGTGTCTGGGGCTACACCTTC
15 | TRBD1 | TRBJ2-7 | TRBV10-1 | . | CASSAVTGASYEQYF | TGCGCCAGCAGTGCGGTCACAGGGGCTTCCTACGAGCAGTACTTC
12 | . | TRBJ2-3 | TRBV5-4 | . | CASSPGTDTQYF | TGTGCCAGCAGTCCGGGCACAGATACGCAGTATTTT
14 | TRBD1 | TRBJ2-1 | TRBV13 | few | CASSFLLTGTEQFF | TGTGCCAGCAGCTTTCTCCTGACAGGGACTGAGCAGTTCTTC
13 | . | TRBJ1-1 | TRBV12-5 | once | CASGFWEGTEAFF | TGTGCTAGTGGTTTCTGGGAGGGCACTGAAGCTTTCTTT
14 | TRBD1 | TRBJ1-5 | TRBV19 | . | CASETGGSNQPQHF | TGTGCCAGTGAAACAGGGGGGAGCAATCAGCCCCAGCATTTT
15 | TRBD1 | TRBJ2-7 | TRBV7-9 | . | CASSLVQGDAYEQYF | TGTGCCAGCAGCTTAGTCCAGGGGGATGCCTACGAGCAGTACTTC
15 | TRBD2 | TRBJ2-1 | TRBV5-1 | few | CASSLGGSSYNEQFF | TGCGCCAGCAGCTTGGGCGGGAGCTCCTACAATGAGCAGTTCTTC
11 | . | TRBJ1-2 | TRBV28 | few | CASSHQLGYTF | TGTGCCAGCAGTCATCAACTTGGCTACACCTTC
15 | . | TRBJ1-1 | TRBV18 | . | CASSPQGKENTEAFF | TGTGCCAGCTCACCGCAGGGGAAGGAGAACACTGAAGCTTTCTTT